A single sample is the source of the 29 T cell receptor beta chains below, sequenced in a study of CD8 T cells in ankylosing spondylitis. Study observations and caveats: Blood of patients with ankylosing spondylitis appeared to be characterized by a TCR beta motif of roughly eight highly homologous variants.

One entry per CDR3 protein results from TCRdb running MiXCR on the 5' RACE reads. The sample carries around 440,000 distinct CDR3 sequences, about a sixth recorded once. For these receptors, no antigen is known. Sequencing used blood, either unsorted or a sorted T cell fraction (not recorded which). These receptors came from a male donor with ankylosing spondylitis.

The chain couples TRBV28 to TRBJ1-2; D may be TRBD1 (6 bases). V was trimmed by 6 bases and J by 8 bases, leaving 13 bases between them. CDR3 length: 12 amino acids. Germline values: CDR1 MDHEN, CDR2 SYDVKM. The chain's CDR3 is CASSTSGQGYTF. The CDR3 nucleotides read TGTGCCAGCAGCACCTCCGGACAGGGCTACACCTTC.

V gene TRBV5-1 combines with J gene TRBJ1-1; D gene ambiguous. The CDR3 runs 12 residues. Germline V gives CDR1 SGHRS, CDR2 YFSETQ. Trimming took off 5 bases at V and 7 bases at J, with 12 bases between the two ends. In nucleotides, the CDR3 is TGCGCCAGCAGGGCCGGGAGTGGTGAAGCTTTCTTT. Translated, it gives CASRAGSGEAFF.

This clonotype turned up a few times. CDR3 residues: CASSGRGGETQYF. The CDR3, as DNA: TGTGCCAGCAGTGGACGGGGAGGAGAGACCCAGTACTTC. The chain is built from TRBV7-9 and TRBJ2-5; a possible D gene is TRBD2 (6 bases). CDR3 length equals 13 residues. Germline assignment: CDR1 SEHNR and CDR2 FQNEAQ (reference sequence). Trimming stripped 6 bases from V and 4 bases from J, with 12 bases between.

The count of this clonotype is one. The chain has TRBV28 and TRBJ1-1; TRBD1 matches at 9 bases. J lost 3 bases, V lost 6 bases, and 5 bases had no gene match. Germline V gene sequence: CDR1 MDHEN, CDR2 SYDVKM. The CDR3 has 14 residues. CDR3 DNA sequence: TGTGCCAGCAGAGGACAGGGGAGGGACACTGAAGCTTTCTTT. Its translation: CASRGQGRDTEAFF.

This clonotype occurred a few times. The chain recombines TRBV7-2 with TRBJ2-2, with 8 bases lining up with TRBD1. After removal of 6 bases from V and 2 bases from J, the junction contained 8 bases not matched to a gene. Germline values: CDR1 SGHTA, CDR2 FQGNSA. CDR3 length: 16 amino acids. The CDR3, as DNA: TGTGCCAGCAGGCCCTCTGGGACAGGAAACACCGGGGAGCTGTTTTTT. This encodes CASRPSGTGNTGELFF.

In its sample, this clonotype was seen a few times. This rearrangement joins TRBV6-5 to TRBJ2-1; 8 bases match TRBD2. The V and J ends lost 2 bases and 7 bases, in that order; junction bases with no gene match: 7. CDR3 length: 15 amino acids. Per germline, CDR1 MNHEY and CDR2 SVGAGI. DNA for the CDR3: TGTGCCAGCAGTTACGGTGCGGGGGGAGGGAATGAGCAGTTCTTC. This translates into CASSYGAGGGNEQFF.

This chain connects TRBV30 to TRBJ2-1, with D perhaps TRBD1 (6 bases). Trimming took 4 bases from V and 9 from J, leaving 16 bases between them. The length of the CDR3 is 13 residues. CDR1 and CDR2 from the germline V gene are GTSNPN and SVGIG (reference sequence). The CDR3 sequence is CAWTQGSRTEQFF. In nucleotides, the CDR3 is TGTGCCTGGACCCAGGGGTCTAGGACTGAGCAGTTCTTC.

This chain links TRBV3-1 with TRBJ1-1; no reliable D call. Trimming pared 2 bases from V and 2 bases from J, leaving 6 bases between. The CDR3 has 13 amino acids. Per the germline V gene, CDR1 is LGHDT and CDR2 is YNNKEL (reference sequence). CDR3 loop: CASSQSYNTEAFF. In nucleotides, the CDR3 is TGTGCCAGCAGCCAATCATACAACACTGAAGCTTTCTTT. The variable domain in full, completed from reference TRBV3-1 and TRBJ1-1, reads DTAVSQTPKYLVTQMGNDKSIKCEQNLGHDTMYWYKQDSKKFLKIMFSYNNKELIINETVPNRFSPKSPDKAHLNLHINSLELGDSAVYFCASSQSYNTEAFFGQGTRLTVV.

V usage is TRBV6-2 or TRBV6-3 and J usage is TRBJ2-3; 7 bases match TRBD2. This CDR3 spans 16 amino acids. V lost 5 bases and J lost 0; bases outside the gene matches: 8. Germline V gene data show CDR1 as MNHEY and CDR2 as SVGEGT. In DNA, the CDR3 is TGTGCCAGCAGTCCCGTAGCGGGTTGGAGCACAGATACGCAGTATTTT. It codes for CASSPVAGWSTDTQYF.

This clonotype has just a few counts. V and J are TRBV6-1 and TRBJ2-7; D is tentatively TRBD1 or TRBD2 (5 bases each). The CDR3 sequence is 14 residues long. Trimming cost V 4 bases and J 5 bases, with 15 bases left between them. CDR1 MNHNS and CDR2 SASEGT come from the germline V gene. CDR3 protein: CASSGWGPRNEQYF. CDR3 bases: TGTGCCAGCAGTGGATGGGGACCACGTAACGAGCAGTACTTC.

This clonotype was found many times. The chain links TRBV29-1 to TRBJ2-1; TRBD1 is a possible D gene (6 bases). Germline assignment: CDR1 SQVTM and CDR2 ANQGSEA. Trimming left V 0 bases short and J 5 bases short, with 14 bases between. This CDR3 spans 15 amino acids. CDR3 DNA sequence: TGCAGCGTTGAAGATCGGAGACAGGTCCACAATGAGCAGTTCTTC. Translating it yields CSVEDRRQVHNEQFF.

This clonotype was detected ten times or more. V is TRBV12-3 or TRBV12-4 and J is TRBJ2-2; D might be TRBD2 (5 bases). The CDR3 is 14 amino acids. The V end lost 3 bases, the J end lost 4 bases, and 9 bases lay between the germline ends. CDR3 protein: CASSLRETTGELFF. In DNA form, the CDR3 reads TGTGCCAGCAGTTTGAGGGAGACCACCGGGGAGCTGTTTTTT.

This clonotype has at least ten counts. The V call is TRBV20-1, the J call TRBJ2-3; D is tentatively TRBD1 or TRBD2 (6 bases each). V was cut by 5 bases and J by 4 bases, with 13 bases left in between. This CDR3 has 13 residues. The V gene's germline CDR1 is DFQATT and CDR2 SNEGSKA (reference sequence). The CDR3 spells CSAAQGGPDTQYF. CDR3 bases: TGCAGTGCTGCACAGGGAGGCCCAGATACGCAGTATTTT.

The chain links TRBV7-3 to TRBJ2-3; TRBD2 agrees at 11 bases. In germline, CDR1 is SGHTA, CDR2 FQGTGA. Trimming at V came to 3 bases and at J to 4 bases, leaving 12 bases not matched to a gene. The CDR3 sequence is 18 residues long. The CDR3 coding sequence is TGTGCCAGCAGCTTTCGCCCCCTTAGCGGGAGGGGTGCAGATACGCAGTATTTT. Encoded protein: CASSFRPLSGRGADTQYF.

This clonotype occurred a few times. J is TRBJ2-1 and V is TRBV3-1; 8 bases agree with TRBD2. The CDR3 extends over 13 amino acids. V dropped 4 bases and J dropped 8; count of bases not matched to a gene: 4. CDR1 LGHDT and CDR2 YNNKEL come from the germline V gene (reference sequence). The CDR3 spells CASSPAGAHEQFF. CDR3 sequence (DNA): TGTGCCAGCAGCCCAGCGGGAGCCCATGAGCAGTTCTTC.

This clonotype was counted only a few times. The chain uses TRBV5-1 and TRBJ1-6; 11 bases are shared with TRBD1. The germline V gene encodes CDR1 SGHRS and CDR2 YFSETQ. V was clipped by 4 bases and J by 5 bases; unmatched bases: 5. CDR3 size: 16 residues. The CDR3 sequence is CASSQGQGVNNSPLHF. In nucleotides, the CDR3 is TGCGCCAGCAGCCAGGGACAGGGGGTTAATAATTCACCCCTCCACTTT.

This clonotype has a handful of counts. The chain has TRBV7-3 and TRBJ2-6, with D uncertain. Germline V gene sequence: CDR1 SGHTA, CDR2 FQGTGA. V lost 3 bases, J lost 0 bases, and 9 bases lay in between. The CDR3 contains 16 residues. As DNA, the CDR3 is TGTGCCAGCAGCTTTTTGGGAAACTCTGGGGCCAACGTCCTGACTTTC. It translates to CASSFLGNSGANVLTF.

The chain combines TRBV19 with TRBJ1-4, with D possibly TRBD1 on 6 matching bases. V lost 7 bases and J 4 bases, leaving 13 bases between the germline ends. This CDR3 is built from 14 residues. Germline V gene sequence: CDR1 LNHDA, CDR2 SQIVND (reference sequence). The CDR3 protein is CASTRTASNEKLFF. The CDR3 coding sequence is TGTGCCAGTACCCGGACAGCTAGTAATGAAAAACTGTTTTTT.

The CDR3 sequence: CASSSGLAARHETQYF. Here the CDR3 DNA reads TGTGCCAGCAGCTCGGGACTAGCGGCCCGCCACGAGACCCAGTACTTC. The chain couples TRBV7-2 to TRBJ2-5; TRBD2 matches 11 bases. The V segment lost 4 bases and the J segment 5 bases; nucleotides outside the gene matches: 9. This CDR3 is built from 16 residues. Germline V gene lookup returns CDR1 SGHTA and CDR2 FQGNSA.

The chain combines TRBV27 with TRBJ1-3; D not certain. V lost 3 bases, J lost 3 bases, and 6 bases lay in between. Germline CDR1 MNHEY, CDR2 SMNVEV (reference sequence). The CDR3 length is 13 residues. CDR3 region: CASSLVHGNTIYF. CDR3 nucleotide sequence: TGTGCCAGCAGTTTGGTACATGGAAACACCATATATTTT.

This clonotype was detected a few times. This chain connects TRBV5-1 to TRBJ2-1, with TRBD2 matching over 11 bases. Per germline, CDR1 SGHRS and CDR2 YFSETQ. The ends lost 4 bases at V and 6 bases at J; junction bases unmatched: 9. This CDR3 spans 16 amino acids. The chain's CDR3 is CASSTLSGGAVNEQFF. Here the CDR3 DNA reads TGCGCCAGCAGCACCCTTAGCGGGGGGGCGGTCAATGAGCAGTTCTTC.

A few counts support this clonotype. V gene TRBV20-1 combines with J gene TRBJ2-5, with D uncertain. Germline loops: CDR1 DFQATT, CDR2 SNEGSKA (reference sequence). The CDR3 is 15 amino acids. The V end was cut by 5 bases, the J end by 2 bases, with 18 bases between. The CDR3 DNA is TGCAGTGCTGTCCCCCCGGAACAACCGCAAGAGACCCAGTACTTC. Its protein product is CSAVPPEQPQETQYF.

This clonotype was detected a few times. The chain is built from TRBV4-2 and TRBJ2-1; D possibly corresponds to TRBD1 (6 bases). Deletions cut 0 bases from V and 9 bases from J, with 15 bases between. Germline V gene lookup returns CDR1 LGHNA and CDR2 YNFKEQ. The CDR3 has 15 residues. The CDR3, as DNA: TGTGCCAGCAGCCAAGAGGTGCAGGGGCGCGGTGAGCAGTTCTTC. Amino acid sequence: CASSQEVQGRGEQFF.

The chain couples TRBV20-1 to TRBJ2-5; 8 positions match TRBD1. Trimming took 3 bases from V and 2 from J; bases not matched to a gene: 8. The CDR3 is 15 residues long. The V gene's germline CDR1 is DFQATT and CDR2 SNEGSKA (reference sequence). In DNA form, the CDR3 reads TGCAGTGCTAGTCCCCCTACAGGGGGACAAGAGACCCAGTACTTC. Translating it yields CSASPPTGGQETQYF.

This clonotype was detected many times. The rearrangement links TRBV29-1 to TRBJ2-1; 11 nucleotides agree with TRBD2. In germline, CDR1 is SQVTM, CDR2 ANQGSEA. The CDR3 spans 14 residues. Trimming took 8 bases from V and 6 from J; bases not matched to a gene: 9. The CDR3 region has the DNA TGCAGCACCTCCGGGACTAGCGGTTTCAATGAGCAGTTCTTC. This encodes CSTSGTSGFNEQFF.

In this sample, this clonotype turned up a few times. The chain links TRBV5-5 to TRBJ1-2, with TRBD1 as a possible D gene (5 bases). The CDR3 has 12 residues. V lost 3 bases, J lost 4 bases, and 7 bases lay in between. The germline V gene encodes CDR1 SGHKS and CDR2 YYEKEE (reference sequence). CDR3 sequence: CASSSDSYGYTF. CDR3 nucleotides: TGTGCCAGCAGCTCAGACAGCTATGGCTACACCTTC.

This sequence joins TRBV5-1 and TRBJ1-2; 11 nucleotides match TRBD1. This CDR3 is 14 amino acids long. CDR1 and CDR2 (germline): SGHRS, YFSETQ. The V gene end was trimmed by 0 bases and the J gene end by 7 bases; junction bases not matched to a gene: 2. CDR3 DNA sequence: TGCGCCAGCAGCTTGGATGGACAGGGGGCTGGCTACACCTTC. This translates into CASSLDGQGAGYTF.

This clonotype was seen ten or more times. The rearrangement uses TRBV12-3 or TRBV12-4 and TRBJ2-2; unclear D gene. The V end lost 6 bases, the J end lost 2 bases, and 13 bases lay between the germline ends. CDR3 length: 15 amino acids. The CDR3 bases are TGTGCCAGCAGCCCTCGAAACAGCAACACCGGGGAGCTGTTTTTT. Translated, it gives CASSPRNSNTGELFF.

This CDR3 is CAWSVLGRGIDTEAFF. The CDR3 coding sequence is TGTGCCTGGAGTGTACTTGGCAGGGGGATAGATACTGAAGCTTTCTTT. The gene calls are TRBV30 and TRBJ1-1; 7 positions match TRBD1. The CDR3 runs 16 residues. V was pared by 0 bases and J by 5 bases, with 12 bases of the junction left unmatched. CDR1 is GTSNPN, CDR2 SVGIG, per germline (reference sequence).